This TCR beta chain was captured in a study of control samples from healthy donors and cancer patients. CDR3 size: 16 residues. V trimming: 4 bases; J trimming: 3 bases; junction bases outside the gene matches: 9. CDR1 and CDR2 from the germline V gene are SGDLS and YYNGEE. Some clones are missing from TCRdb's copy, which holds only in-frame ones; the method was immunoSEQ multiplex PCR. The sample records roughly 120,000 clones, more than 85% being singletons. The receptor's source is a man aged 25 to 45 in good health. The genes are TRBV9 and TRBJ2-3; 9 nucleotides line up with TRBD2. Sequencing was performed on blood. Written as DNA, the CDR3 is TGTGCCAGCAGCCCCGGACTAGCGTCAACGACAGATACGCAGTATTTT. Translated, it gives CASSPGLASTTDTQYF.